This T cell receptor (beta chain) was captured by sequencing in a study of blood T cell repertoires in COVID-19. Sequencing was performed with immunoSEQ multiplex PCR; in TCRdb, only in-frame clones are kept and a portion is missing. The sample shows about 270,000 clones, 80% to 90% of them seen only once. From germline, CDR1 is MGHDK and CDR2 SYGVNS. Trimming shortened V by 6 bases and J by 8 bases, and 10 bases separated the two germline ends. The CDR3 loop spans 11 amino acids. This clone appeared a single time. This study enrolled people aged roughly 18 to 100 from around 25 US geographic areas. Researchers sorted participants into cohorts using their self-reported clinical history. Each recovered donor of Cohort 3 presented with two negative PCRs, clearance, or symptom resolution.

The chain joins TRBV25-1 to TRBJ1-2, with a tentative D call TRBD1 (5 bases). Specimen: PBMCs or T cells enriched from blood (not recorded which). The receptor's source is a young woman who had recovered from COVID-19. In nucleotides, the CDR3 is TGTGCCAGCAGCGGGACTGAAGGCTACACCTTC. The encoded protein is CASSGTEGYTF.